This T cell receptor (beta chain) was obtained from a study of OX40 agonist ivuxolimab in advanced cancers. Across the study: Every 2 weeks, patients received ivuxolimab intravenously, dosed at 0.01 to 10 mg/kg. Eligibility rules accepted prior anti-PD-1, anti-PD-L1 or anti-CTLA-4 therapy, and 40% had some. General study findings and limits: With doses of 0.1 to 3.0 mg/kg, CD4+ and CD8+ blood T cells had undergone clonal expansion by week 6.

Of note for this clone: What it recognizes is unknown.

The CDR3 runs 13 residues. Germline CDR1 MNHEY, CDR2 SVGAGI. Germline trimming cut 6 bases from V and 11 bases from J; bases unmatched to any gene: 10. Sequencing was performed with immunoSEQ multiplex PCR; in TCRdb, only in-frame clones are kept and a portion is missing. The data hold about 120,000 clones, with about 93% observed a single time. Patients were ruled out by autoimmune disease history or systemic immunosuppression. V and J are TRBV6-5 and TRBJ1-1; 9 bases align to TRBD1. The receptor was isolated from an adult with an advanced solid tumor such as melanoma, head and neck, liver or kidney cancer. The sample here was CD4+ or CD8+ T cells sorted from blood, taken in a trial of the OX40 agonist ivuxolimab. CDR3 DNA: TGTGCCAGCAGCCGCCGGGACAGGGCTGGGGCTTTCTTT. Its translation is CASSRRDRAGAFF.